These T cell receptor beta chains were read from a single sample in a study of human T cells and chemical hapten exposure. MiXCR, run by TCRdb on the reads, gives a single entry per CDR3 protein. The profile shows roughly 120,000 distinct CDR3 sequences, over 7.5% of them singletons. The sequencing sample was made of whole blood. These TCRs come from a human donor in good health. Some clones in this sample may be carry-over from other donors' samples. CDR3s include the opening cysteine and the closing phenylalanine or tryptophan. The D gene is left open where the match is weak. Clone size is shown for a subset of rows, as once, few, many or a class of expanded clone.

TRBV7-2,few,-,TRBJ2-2,CASSLGLATGELFF,TGTGCCAGCAGCTTAGGTCTAGCTACCGGGGAGCTGTTTTTT
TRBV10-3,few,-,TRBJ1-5,CATLGAREGQPQHF,TGTGCCACCCTAGGTGCGCGGGAGGGTCAGCCCCAGCATTTT
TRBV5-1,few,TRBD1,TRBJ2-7,CASSPGQEGTYEQYF,TGCGCCAGCAGCCCGGGACAGGAAGGGACCTACGAGCAGTACTTC
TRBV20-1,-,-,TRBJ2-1,CSASVLGTYNEQFF,TGCAGTGCTAGCGTACTAGGGACCTACAATGAGCAGTTCTTC
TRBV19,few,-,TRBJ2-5,CASSLSGGTGVQTQYF,TGTGCCAGTAGTCTCTCCGGCGGGACGGGAGTACAGACCCAGTACTTC
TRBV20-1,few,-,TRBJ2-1,CSAERTSVNEQFF,TGCAGTGCTGAAAGGACATCCGTGAATGAGCAGTTCTTC
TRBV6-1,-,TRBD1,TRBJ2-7,CASIRRGTGGSYEQYF,TGTGCCAGCATTCGAAGGGGGACAGGGGGCTCCTACGAGCAGTACTTC
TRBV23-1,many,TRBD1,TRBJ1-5,CASSHPDRSDNQPQHF,TGCGCCAGCAGTCACCCGGACAGGTCTGATAATCAGCCCCAGCATTTT
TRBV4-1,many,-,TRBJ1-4,CASSPDRTTNEKLFF,TGCGCCAGCAGCCCAGACAGGACAACTAATGAAAAACTGTTTTTT
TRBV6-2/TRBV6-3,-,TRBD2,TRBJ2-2,CASSLGLAGGTGELFF,TGTGCCAGCAGTCTAGGACTAGCGGGAGGCACCGGGGAGCTGTTTTTT
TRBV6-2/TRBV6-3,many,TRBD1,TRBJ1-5,CASSPLSTGSHQPQHF,TGTGCCAGCAGTCCCCTATCGACAGGGAGTCATCAGCCCCAGCATTTT
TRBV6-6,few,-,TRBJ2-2,CASSYWLGYTGELFF,TGTGCCAGCAGTTACTGGTTAGGCTACACCGGGGAGCTGTTTTTT
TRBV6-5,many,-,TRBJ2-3,CASSYTGTTDTQYF,TGTGCCAGCAGTTACACCGGTACCACAGATACGCAGTATTTT
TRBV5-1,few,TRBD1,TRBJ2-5,CASSWDSKETQYF,TGCGCCAGCAGTTGGGACAGTAAAGAGACCCAGTACTTC
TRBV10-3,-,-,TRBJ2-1,CAISDSRGAVLSYNEQFF,TGTGCCATCAGTGACTCAAGGGGAGCGGTCCTCTCCTACAATGAGCAGTTCTTC
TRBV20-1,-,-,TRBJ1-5,CSASSTGSDQPQHF,TGCAGTGCTAGTTCGACAGGCTCGGATCAGCCCCAGCATTTT
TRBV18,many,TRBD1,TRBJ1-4,CASSPRDRAEKLFF,TGTGCCAGCTCACCAAGGGACAGGGCTGAAAAACTGTTTTTT
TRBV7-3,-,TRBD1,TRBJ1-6,CASSRYRDRHNSPLHF,TGTGCCAGCAGCAGATACCGGGACAGACATAATTCACCCCTCCACTTT
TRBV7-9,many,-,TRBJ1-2,CASSLVGAQANYGYTF,TGTGCCAGCAGCTTAGTCGGGGCCCAGGCTAACTATGGCTACACCTTC
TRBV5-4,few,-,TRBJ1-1,CASSSPGRLNTEAFF,TGTGCCAGCAGCTCCCCAGGACGGTTGAACACTGAAGCTTTCTTT
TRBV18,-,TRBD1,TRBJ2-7,CASSPGVGTGTYEQYF,TGTGCCAGCTCACCAGGTGTCGGGACAGGGACCTACGAGCAGTACTTC
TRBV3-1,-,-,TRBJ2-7,CASSHGQPSYEQYF,TGTGCCAGCAGCCACGGACAGCCCTCCTACGAGCAGTACTTC
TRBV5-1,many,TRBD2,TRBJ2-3,CASSLGLAGGRDTQYF,TGCGCCAGCAGCTTGGGGCTAGCGGGAGGGCGAGATACGCAGTATTTT
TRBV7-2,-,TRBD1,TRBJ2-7,CASSSPLDRDSYEQYF,TGTGCCAGCAGCTCTCCCCTAGACAGGGATTCCTACGAGCAGTACTTC
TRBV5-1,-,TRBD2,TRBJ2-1,CASSYRRGSGIYNEQFF,TGCGCCAGCAGCTACCGGCGGGGTAGCGGGATCTACAATGAGCAGTTCTTC
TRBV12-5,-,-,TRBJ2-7,CASGLVNSGRYSYEQYF,TGTGCTAGTGGTTTGGTGAACTCCGGACGGTACTCCTACGAGCAGTACTTC
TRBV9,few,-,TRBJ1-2,CASSPNTRGYTF,TGTGCCAGCAGCCCCAACACACGAGGCTACACCTTC
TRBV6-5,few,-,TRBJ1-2,CASSPRAGAGGYTF,TGTGCCAGCAGCCCCAGGGCTGGAGCAGGCGGCTACACCTTC
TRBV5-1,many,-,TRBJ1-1,CASSPKTGLNTEAFF,TGCGCCAGCAGCCCAAAGACAGGATTGAACACTGAAGCTTTCTTT
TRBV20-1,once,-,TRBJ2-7,CSAKAQGGSYEQYF,TGCAGTGCTAAGGCACAAGGGGGCTCCTACGAGCAGTACTTC
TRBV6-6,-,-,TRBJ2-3,CASSLTGNPVAGTDTQYF,TGTGCCAGCAGTTTAACAGGGAACCCGGTAGCGGGCACAGATACGCAGTATTTT
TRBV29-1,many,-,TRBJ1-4,CSAQESNEKLFF,TGCAGCGCTCAGGAGTCTAATGAAAAACTGTTTTTT
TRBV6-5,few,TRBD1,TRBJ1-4,CASSYSRDRGEKLFF,TGTGCCAGCAGTTACTCCCGGGACAGGGGTGAAAAACTGTTTTTT
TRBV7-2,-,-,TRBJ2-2,CASSPSWNTGELFF,TGTGCCAGCAGCCCTAGTTGGAACACCGGGGAGCTGTTTTTT
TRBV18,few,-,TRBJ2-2,CASSPRQEGGELFF,TGTGCCAGCTCACCTCGACAGGAAGGCGGGGAGCTGTTTTTT
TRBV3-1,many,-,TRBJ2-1,CASSHGIVGDEQFF,TGTGCCAGCAGCCACGGCATTGTTGGCGATGAGCAGTTCTTC
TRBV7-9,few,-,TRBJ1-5,CASSPGRIYDNQPQHF,TGTGCCAGCAGCCCAGGAAGGATCTATGACAATCAGCCCCAGCATTTT
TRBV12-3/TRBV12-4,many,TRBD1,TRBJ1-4,CASTPTGFNEKLFF,TGTGCCAGCACTCCGACAGGGTTTAATGAAAAACTGTTTTTT
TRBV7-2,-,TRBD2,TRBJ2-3,CASSLASGGLLDTQYF,TGTGCCAGCAGCTTGGCTAGCGGGGGGCTCCTAGATACGCAGTATTTT
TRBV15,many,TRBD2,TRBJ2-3,CATSSIKTSSSTDTQYF,TGTGCCACCAGCAGCATAAAGACTAGCTCTAGCACAGATACGCAGTATTTT
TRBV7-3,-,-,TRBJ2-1,CASSLRRGNEQFF,TGTGCCAGCAGCTTAAGACGGGGCAATGAGCAGTTCTTC
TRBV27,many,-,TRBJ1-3,CASSSGSGNTIYF,TGTGCCAGCAGTTCCGGGTCCGGAAACACCATATATTTT
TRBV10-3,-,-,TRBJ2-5,CAITDGGAQETQYF,TGTGCCATCACCGACGGGGGAGCACAAGAGACCCAGTACTTC
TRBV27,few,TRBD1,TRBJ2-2,CASSSPTGAGELFF,TGTGCCAGCAGTTCCCCGACAGGGGCCGGGGAGCTGTTTTTT
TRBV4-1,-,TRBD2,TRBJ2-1,CASGGPSGSRGQFF,TGCGCCAGCGGCGGGCCTAGCGGGAGTCGTGGGCAGTTCTTC
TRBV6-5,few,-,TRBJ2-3,CASSIDGTDTQYF,TGTGCCAGCAGTATTGACGGCACAGATACGCAGTATTTT
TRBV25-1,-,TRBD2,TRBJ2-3,CASSDRLAGKVDTQYF,TGTGCCAGCAGTGACCGCCTAGCGGGAAAGGTAGATACGCAGTATTTT
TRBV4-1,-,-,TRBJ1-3,CASSQAPGPGNTIYF,TGCGCCAGCAGCCAAGCTCCGGGGCCTGGAAACACCATATATTTT
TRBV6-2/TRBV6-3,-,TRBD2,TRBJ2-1,CASSPLPTLAGGVNEQFF,TGTGCCAGCAGTCCCCTCCCGACCCTAGCGGGAGGGGTTAATGAGCAGTTCTTC
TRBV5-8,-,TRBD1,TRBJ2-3,CASSGGFLDRVSTDTQYF,TGTGCCAGCAGCGGAGGTTTTCTGGACAGGGTGTCCACAGATACGCAGTATTTT
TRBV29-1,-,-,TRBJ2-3,CSVADTQYF,TGCAGCGTTGCCGATACGCAGTATTTT
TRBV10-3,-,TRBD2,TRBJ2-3,CAISESRGLAGGTDTQYF,TGTGCCATCAGTGAGAGCAGGGGACTAGCGGGGGGGACAGATACGCAGTATTTT
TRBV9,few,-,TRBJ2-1,CASSVDPGQPYNEQFF,TGTGCCAGCAGCGTAGACCCCGGACAGCCCTACAATGAGCAGTTCTTC
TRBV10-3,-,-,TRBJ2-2,CAINQGGNTGELFF,TGTGCCATCAACCAGGGAGGTAACACCGGGGAGCTGTTTTTT